The rows below give T cell receptor beta chains drawn from one sample of a study of T cells after yellow fever vaccination. One entry per CDR3 protein results from TCRdb running MiXCR on the 5' RACE reads. Counted here are 160,000 or so distinct CDR3 sequences, almost 7% occurring once; the ten biggest clones make up roughly 2.5%. Sequenced here: CD4+ T cells sorted from PBMCs, sampled 4 to 6 days after the first yellow fever vaccination. Receptors were obtained from a man younger than 30 who received the YFV17D yellow fever vaccine. CDR3s include the opening cysteine and the closing phenylalanine or tryptophan. D genes are given only for firm matches. Part of the rows lack a size; the others show once, few, many or a class for expanded clones.

>NA|TRBJ1-1|many|TRBV12-3/TRBV12-4
TGTGCCAGCAGTTTAGTACGGGGGGCGCAAACTTTCTTT
CASSLVRGAQTFF
>NA|TRBJ2-1|few|TRBV7-9
TGTGCCAGCAGCTTAGTTCTACCCTACAATGAGCAGTTCTTC
CASSLVLPYNEQFF
>TRBD1|TRBJ1-2|NA|TRBV19
TGTGCCAGTCAAAGGGGGCGGAACTATGGCTACACCTTC
CASQRGRNYGYTF
>NA|TRBJ2-3|NA|TRBV5-5
TGTGCCATCGGCTTAGGAGGTCAGGTTACGCAGTATTTT
CAIGLGGQVTQYF
>TRBD1|TRBJ1-4|many|TRBV4-2
TGTGCCAGCAGCCAAGAAGTACAGGGGCAAAAACTGTTTTTT
CASSQEVQGQKLFF
>NA|TRBJ2-7|NA|TRBV4-1
TGCACCAGCAGCGCCAGGACAAAAAGTATTCCCTACGAGCAGTACTTC
CTSSARTKSIPYEQYF
>NA|TRBJ1-6|many|TRBV5-1
TGCGCCAGCAGCCTCCGGGACGGGAATTCACCCCTCCACTTT
CASSLRDGNSPLHF
>NA|TRBJ2-3|many|TRBV4-3
TGCGCCAGCAGCCAAAACTGGGATGGGACGCAGTATTTT
CASSQNWDGTQYF
>TRBD2|TRBJ2-3|NA|TRBV3-1
TGTGCCAGCAGCCAATCGGGCGGGGGGCCGAGCACAGATACGCAGTATTTT
CASSQSGGGPSTDTQYF
>NA|TRBJ2-3|many|TRBV29-1
TGCAGCGCCGTACTGGGTCCCGCACACACAGATACGCAGTATTTT
CSAVLGPAHTDTQYF
>NA|TRBJ2-7|many|TRBV10-3
TGTGCCATCAGTGACCCCCGAGGGGGGGGGGCGGAGCAGTACTTC
CAISDPRGGGAEQYF
>TRBD2|TRBJ2-5|few|TRBV12-3/TRBV12-4
TGTGCCAGCATCCCCGGGACTAGGGACGAGACCCAGTACTTC
CASIPGTRDETQYF
>TRBD2|TRBJ2-5|many|TRBV2
TGTGCCAGCAGGCCGGGACTAGCGGGGGAGACCCAGTACTTC
CASRPGLAGETQYF
>NA|TRBJ2-3|few|TRBV6-2/TRBV6-3
TGTGCCAGCAGTTACGGGGCCCTGGATACGCAGTATTTT
CASSYGALDTQYF
>NA|TRBJ1-3|NA|TRBV20-1
TGCAGTGCCCGACTGCTCTCTGGAAACACCATATATTTT
CSARLLSGNTIYF
>NA|TRBJ2-5|NA|TRBV9
TGTGCCAGCAGCCCCCAAGTTGGGGCAGTGGAGACCCAGTACTTC
CASSPQVGAVETQYF
>NA|TRBJ2-3|few|TRBV18
TGTGCCAGCTCACCACCGTCTCAAAGGGGCACAGATACGCAGTATTTT
CASSPPSQRGTDTQYF
>NA|TRBJ1-2|many|TRBV7-9
TGTGCCAGTGCGGCTCCCTGGGGCTACACCTTC
CASAAPWGYTF
>TRBD2|TRBJ2-1|many|TRBV24-1
TGTGCCACCAGTGATAGGGTAGCGGGGGCCAACAATGAGCAGTTCTTC
CATSDRVAGANNEQFF
>TRBD1|TRBJ1-6|many|TRBV11-1
TGTGCCAGCAGCTTAACCTTGGACAGGGGGGGACTTGATAATTCACCCCTCCACTTT
CASSLTLDRGGLDNSPLHF
>NA|TRBJ2-1|many|TRBV5-4
TGTGCCAGCAGCGTGGACCGGTACAATGAGCAGTTCTTC
CASSVDRYNEQFF
>NA|TRBJ2-1|many|TRBV7-3
TGTGCCAGCAGCCCACGGGTGGGACAAAGCTCCTACAATGAGCAGTTCTTC
CASSPRVGQSSYNEQFF
>NA|TRBJ2-6|NA|TRBV7-3
TGTGCCAGCAGCAAAGGGGGCTCTGGGGCCAACGTCCTGACTTTC
CASSKGGSGANVLTF
>TRBD1|TRBJ2-4|NA|TRBV15
TGTGCCACCAGCAGTGACAGGGTTTCGGACATTCAGTACTTC
CATSSDRVSDIQYF
>TRBD2|TRBJ2-3|NA|TRBV5-5
TGTGCCAGCAGCTTGACCCGGGAGGGGGGAGATACGCAGTATTTT
CASSLTREGGDTQYF
>NA|TRBJ1-2|NA|TRBV20-1
TGCAGTGCTAGCGGGGCAAGGGGCTACGGCTACACCTTC
CSASGARGYGYTF
>NA|TRBJ2-1|many|TRBV20-1
TGCAGTGCTAGCGGTGCATACAATGAGCAGTTCTTC
CSASGAYNEQFF
>NA|TRBJ2-7|many|TRBV11-3
TGTGCCAGCAGCTTAGGGGTGGGCGAGCAGTACTTC
CASSLGVGEQYF
>TRBD1|TRBJ1-3|few|TRBV7-2
TGTGCCAGCAGCGGGACAGGGATTGGCTCTGGAAACACCATATATTTT
CASSGTGIGSGNTIYF
>TRBD1|TRBJ1-2|many|TRBV5-1
TGCGCCAGCAGCGTGGACAGGGGAGATGGCTACACCTTC
CASSVDRGDGYTF
>TRBD2|TRBJ2-2|many|TRBV5-1
TGCGCCAGCAGCTCGTCTAGCGGGGGGGCAAACGGGGAGCTGTTTTTT
CASSSSSGGANGELFF
>NA|TRBJ1-2|many|TRBV10-3
TGTGCCGCTAGGTCCCCGGGGGCGAAGTATGGCTACACCTTC
CAARSPGAKYGYTF
>NA|TRBJ2-2|NA|TRBV12-3/TRBV12-4
TGTGCCACCTCACACACTCGATTCAACACCGGGGAGCTGTTTTTT
CATSHTRFNTGELFF
>TRBD1|TRBJ1-6|few|TRBV6-5
TGTGCCAGCTGGACAGGGAATTCACCCCTCCACTTT
CASWTGNSPLHF
>TRBD1|TRBJ2-7|many|TRBV10-3
TGTGCCATCAGTCCAGGGAGTACAGGGGGCTCGAGCGAGCAGTACTTC
CAISPGSTGGSSEQYF
>TRBD1|TRBJ2-7|many|TRBV6-5
TGTGCCAGCAGTTACCCCGGACAGGCTGGAGAGCAGTACTTC
CASSYPGQAGEQYF
>TRBD1|TRBJ1-1|NA|TRBV7-9
TGTGCCAGCAGCTCCTGGACAGGGAGGGGCACTGAAGCTTTCTTT
CASSSWTGRGTEAFF
>TRBD2|TRBJ2-5|many|TRBV12-3/TRBV12-4
TGTGCCAGCAGTTTCGCCCTAGCGGAAGAGACCCAGTACTTC
CASSFALAEETQYF
>NA|TRBJ1-1|many|TRBV10-3
TGTGCCGCCCGGGTGGGGACCAGGAACACTGAAGCTTTCTTT
CAARVGTRNTEAFF
>NA|TRBJ2-2|few|TRBV7-6
TGTGCCAGCAGCTTAACCCACACCGGGGAGCTGTTTTTT
CASSLTHTGELFF
>NA|TRBJ2-5|many|TRBV5-1
TGCGCCAGCAGCTTGATAGACCAGCAGACCCAGTACTTC
CASSLIDQQTQYF